These 6 T cell receptor beta chains were all obtained from the same sample, sequenced in a study of CD8+CD57+ T cells in acquired aplastic anemia (dated by TCRdb to the late 2010s). For sequencing, an Illumina HiSeq 2000 was employed. Genomic DNA served as template for TCR beta VDJ combination and CDR3 sequence profiling. The raw public data were reprocessed by TCRdb itself: fastp quality trimming at Q25, MiXCR clonotype calling, in-frame beta chains only. Identical CDR3 proteins give one entry, which carries the most common genes and DNA. For this sample there are just over 400,000 distinct CDR3 sequences; 65% to 80% appear just once. Together, the top ten hold 4% of the sample. The source material was sorted CD4+, CD8+, or CD8+CD57+ T cells (not recorded which) from PBMCs. The receptors here all came from a human donor in good health, serving as a control.

The gene calls are TRBV20-1 and TRBJ1-1; 11 nucleotides agree with TRBD1. The CDR3 covers 16 residues. V gave up 2 bases and J gave up 3 bases; unmatched junction bases: 8. The germline CDR1 and CDR2 sequences are DFQATT and SNEGSKA (reference sequence). The CDR3 nucleotides read TGCAGTGCTAGATCAACCGGGACAGGGGGATACACTGAAGCTTTCTTT. This sequence encodes CSARSTGTGGYTEAFF.

J is TRBJ2-7 and V is TRBV7-2, with TRBD2 identical over 8 bases. Losses at the gene ends were 1 base for V and 9 bases for J; bases not matched to a gene: 11. From germline, CDR1 is SGHTA and CDR2 FQGNSA. The CDR3 extends over 15 amino acids. This CDR3 reads CASSLGSGGNYLQYF. Here the CDR3 DNA reads TGTGCCAGCAGCTTAGGCAGCGGGGGCAACTACCTGCAGTACTTC.

The rearrangement uses TRBV24-1 and TRBJ1-5; D remains ambiguous. Germline CDR1 KGHDR, CDR2 SFDVKD. CDR3 size: 14 residues. V was cut by 4 bases and J by 1 base, with 7 bases left in between. The CDR3 nucleotides are TGTGCCACCAGTGACGGCGGGAGCAATCAGCCCCAGCATTTT. Its protein is CATSDGGSNQPQHF.

The rearrangement uses TRBV3-2 and TRBJ1-5; the table assigns TRBD1, which was not confirmed against the DNA. TRBV3-2 is listed as a pseudogene. CDR3 size: 16 residues. CDR3 in DNA: TGTGCCAGCAGCCCTATGACGCAGGGAAGATATCAGCCCCAGCATTTT. This sequence encodes CASSPMTQGRYQPQHF.

This rearrangement joins TRBV7-6 to TRBJ1-3; D remains ambiguous. V lost 4 bases to trimming and J lost 6 bases, with 25 bases between them. CDR1 is SGHVS, CDR2 FNYEAQ, per germline. This CDR3 region has 18 residues. The CDR3 sequence is CASSSRPSTDYYVNTIYF. In nucleotides, the CDR3 is TGTGCCAGCAGCTCCCGACCCTCCACCGACTACTATGTAAACACCATATATTTT.

This clonotype was seen repeatedly, ten times or more. The V and J genes are TRBV20-1 and TRBJ1-2; 7 nucleotides agree with TRBD1. Trimming at V came to 4 bases and at J to 6 bases, leaving 8 bases not matched to a gene. Germline V gene lookup returns CDR1 DFQATT and CDR2 SNEGSKA (reference sequence). This CDR3 spans 13 amino acids. CDR3 bases: TGCAGTGCTACAAGACAGGGAGGTAATGGCTACACCTTC. Translation: CSATRQGGNGYTF.